This T cell receptor beta chain originates from a study of cytomegalovirus exposure and HLA in healthy donors. Findings and limits, study-wide: One cluster of highly shared sequence variants probably arose as a sequencing artifact. V- and J-gene trimming of TCR beta was linked (in a later analysis) to a missense DCLRE1C variant.

Unmatched junction bases numbered 5, after V lost 6 bases and J lost 2 bases. Per the germline V gene, CDR1 is MNHNS and CDR2 is SASEGT. This CDR3 region has 15 residues. With regard to this clone: Its antigen is not known.

In the PCR, 60 Vbeta and 13 Jbeta primers were used. Clones were sequenced by immunoSEQ multiplex PCR, and TCRdb holds only the in-frame ones, with some missing. The data contain 250,000 to 350,000 clones, 75% to 90% of them singletons. This sequence was found in a man between 35 and 55 years old in good health and CMV-seropositive. The sequenced material came from PBMCs. The chain combines TRBV6-1 with TRBJ1-3; 9 bases line up with TRBD1. The CDR3 bases are TGTGCCAGCAGGGGGGACAGGGTCACTGGAAACACCATATATTTT. Translated: CASRGDRVTGNTIYF.